The rows below give T cell receptor beta chains drawn from one sample of a study of T-cell memory formation after mild COVID-19. TCRdb ran MiXCR on the 5' RACE reads and lists one entry per CDR3 protein. The repertoire holds approximately 89,000 distinct CDR3 sequences, with around a quarter as singletons. What was sequenced was PBMCs or a T cell subset sorted from them (not recorded which). The receptors originated from a man younger than 35 who had mild COVID-19 (a few samples of this study predate the infection). Cell type and time point are not known. CDR3s include the opening cysteine and the closing phenylalanine or tryptophan. Each record gives: J gene, clone size, D gene, V gene, CDR3 DNA, CDR3 protein. The D gene is left open where the match is weak. Clone size is stated in some rows and not others, as once, few, many or a class when expanded.

J: TRBJ2-2
size: few
D: -
V: TRBV27
DNA: TGTGCCAGCAGAACATCCCGGGCGAACACCGGGGAGCTGTTTTTT
CDR3: CASRTSRANTGELFF

J: TRBJ1-1
size: few
D: -
V: TRBV3-1
DNA: TGTGCCAGCAGCCAAACCGCGAGTAGGTCTGAAGCTTTCTTT
CDR3: CASSQTASRSEAFF

J: TRBJ1-3
size: few
D: -
V: TRBV4-1
DNA: TGCGCCAGCAGCCAGTACGCGGACTCTTCTGGAAACACCATATATTTT
CDR3: CASSQYADSSGNTIYF

J: TRBJ2-2
size: once
D: -
V: TRBV6-2/TRBV6-3
DNA: TGTGCCAGCAACCAGGGATATTATACCGGGGAGCTGTTTTTT
CDR3: CASNQGYYTGELFF

J: TRBJ2-1
size: -
D: TRBD2
V: TRBV4-1
DNA: TGCGCCAGCAGCCCTGGACTAGTAGCGTTGAATGAGCAGTTCTTC
CDR3: CASSPGLVALNEQFF

J: TRBJ2-5
size: -
D: TRBD2
V: TRBV7-9
DNA: TGTGCCAGCATAACTAGCGGGGGGAATCAAGAGACCCAGTACTTC
CDR3: CASITSGGNQETQYF

J: TRBJ2-3
size: -
D: -
V: TRBV2
DNA: TGTGCCAGCAGTGAAGTAGGCACCGCATCTAGCACAGATACGCAGTATTTT
CDR3: CASSEVGTASSTDTQYF

J: TRBJ1-6
size: -
D: -
V: TRBV20-1
DNA: TGCAGTGCTAGCGTGAGGGGTAGAGCCTATAATTCACCCCTCCACTTT
CDR3: CSASVRGRAYNSPLHF

J: TRBJ2-1
size: -
D: -
V: TRBV7-2
DNA: TGTGCCAGCAGCTTAATCATTGGAGGGCCTACGGGGAATGAGCAGTTCTTC
CDR3: CASSLIIGGPTGNEQFF

J: TRBJ2-5
size: -
D: -
V: TRBV6-6
DNA: TGTGCCAGCACCGGAGGGGTAGGGGCCCAGTACTTC
CDR3: CASTGGVGAQYF

J: TRBJ2-1
size: -
D: TRBD2
V: TRBV7-9
DNA: TGTGCCAGCAGCTTCACCCTAGCGGGGGGGTCCTACAATGAGCAGTTCTTC
CDR3: CASSFTLAGGSYNEQFF

J: TRBJ2-2
size: -
D: -
V: TRBV24-1
DNA: TGTGCCACCTCCCGTGGGAGCGGGGAGCTGTTTTTT
CDR3: CATSRGSGELFF

J: TRBJ1-1
size: -
D: TRBD1
V: TRBV7-2
DNA: TGTGCCAGCAGCTTAGTTCAGGGGGTTGGGACTGAAGCTTTCTTT
CDR3: CASSLVQGVGTEAFF

J: TRBJ2-1
size: -
D: -
V: TRBV4-3
DNA: TGCGCCAGCAGCCAAGATCCAGCATCCTACTCCTACAATGAGCAGTTCTTC
CDR3: CASSQDPASYSYNEQFF

J: TRBJ1-2
size: few
D: -
V: TRBV4-1
DNA: TGCGCCAGCAGCCAAGTAGCAGGGTTACTAGACTATGGCTACACCTTC
CDR3: CASSQVAGLLDYGYTF

J: TRBJ1-2
size: -
D: -
V: TRBV27
DNA: TGTGCCAGCAGTCCAAATCTCTATGGCTACACCTTC
CDR3: CASSPNLYGYTF

J: TRBJ2-1
size: few
D: -
V: TRBV19
DNA: TGTGCCAGTAGTATAAAACCGGGGGTCGAGCAGTTCTTC
CDR3: CASSIKPGVEQFF

J: TRBJ2-3
size: -
D: -
V: TRBV2
DNA: TGTGCCAGCCGGGATATGGAGGATACGCAGTATTTT
CDR3: CASRDMEDTQYF

J: TRBJ1-2
size: few
D: -
V: TRBV25-1
DNA: TGTGCCAGCAGTGCCGGCCCTGGGGGCTACACCTTC
CDR3: CASSAGPGGYTF

J: TRBJ2-5
size: few
D: -
V: TRBV6-5
DNA: TGTGCCAGCAGTCCCGGCGGGACCCAGTACTTC
CDR3: CASSPGGTQYF

J: TRBJ2-1
size: few
D: -
V: TRBV5-1
DNA: TGCGCCAGCAGCGCGTACTACAATGAGCAGTTCTTC
CDR3: CASSAYYNEQFF

J: TRBJ1-1
size: few
D: -
V: TRBV6-1
DNA: TGTGCCAGCAGTGAAATGGGCAGACGCCTGAACACTGAAGCTTTCTTT
CDR3: CASSEMGRRLNTEAFF